A single sample is the source of the 8 T cell receptor beta chains below, sequenced in a study of cytomegalovirus exposure and HLA in healthy donors. Primers for the PCR totalled 60 Vbeta and 13 Jbeta. Clones were sequenced by immunoSEQ multiplex PCR, and TCRdb holds only the in-frame ones, with some missing. In the table there are around 120,000 clones, roughly 80% of which are singletons. The source material was PBMCs. Receptors originate from a man between 25 and 39 years old in good health and CMV-seronegative.

The chain has TRBV6-1 and TRBJ2-5, with 13 bases lining up with TRBD2. The CDR3 is 16 residues long. Trimming at V came to 3 bases and at J to 5 bases, leaving 6 bases not matched to a gene. The germline CDR1 and CDR2 sequences are MNHNS and SASEGT. The CDR3 protein is CASSDGLAGAGETQYF. In DNA, the CDR3 is TGTGCCAGCAGTGACGGACTAGCGGGGGCTGGGGAGACCCAGTACTTC.

This clone was counted only a few times. The gene calls are TRBV14 and TRBJ2-7; TRBD2 agrees at 12 bases. The J segment lost 1 base and the V segment lost 1 base, leaving 5 bases of the junction unmatched. CDR3 length equals 17 residues. The germline V gene has CDR1 SGHDN and CDR2 FVKESK. The CDR3 sequence: CASSQGILAGGSYEQYF. The CDR3 nucleotides are TGTGCCAGCAGCCAAGGAATACTAGCGGGAGGATCCTACGAGCAGTACTTC.

The rearrangement uses TRBV18 and TRBJ1-5, with 12 nucleotides matching TRBD1. The germline CDR1 and CDR2 sequences are KGHSH and LQKENI. CDR3 size: 15 residues. With 3 bases clipped from V and 7 bases from J, the junction kept 4 bases outside the gene matches. The CDR3, as DNA: TGTGCCAGCTCACCGGGACAGGGGGCCTGGCAGCCCCAGCATTTT. The encoded protein is CASSPGQGAWQPQHF.

The V and J genes are TRBV7-9 and TRBJ2-1; D possibly corresponds to TRBD2 (6 bases). CDR3 size: 18 residues. CDR1 is SEHNR, CDR2 FQNEAQ, per germline (reference sequence). V was cut by 1 base and J by 7 bases, with 23 bases left in between. The CDR3, as DNA: TGTGCCAGCAGCTTAGGGTGGGGTCGGGAAGGGGAGGAGAATGAGCAGTTCTTC. This translates into CASSLGWGREGEENEQFF.

This chain connects TRBV29-1 to TRBJ1-1; D may be TRBD1 (6 bases). Deletions cut 7 bases from V and 0 bases from J, with 12 bases between. This CDR3 contains 13 residues. Germline V gene data show CDR1 as SQVTM and CDR2 as ANQGSEA. For the CDR3, the DNA is TGCAGCGGCAGACAGGTTTTGAACACTGAAGCTTTCTTT. It codes for CSGRQVLNTEAFF. Full variable domain (rest looked up from reference TRBV29-1 and TRBJ1-1): SAVISQKPSRDICQRGTSLTIQCQVDSQVTMMFWYRQQPGQSLTLIATANQGSEATYESGFVIDKFPISRPNLTFSTLTVSNMSPEDSSIYLCSGRQVLNTEAFFGQGTRLTVV.

The DNA for the CDR3 is TGTGCCAGCAAGATGGGAGGGCCTCAAGAGACCCAGTACTTC. It codes for CASKMGGPQETQYF. The genes are TRBV5-6 and TRBJ2-5; 7 nucleotides match TRBD2. CDR3 length: 14 residues. Germline V gene data show CDR1 as SGHDT and CDR2 as YYEEEE. V shed 6 bases, J shed 2 bases, and the junction held 7 bases outside the gene matches.

This clone showed up just a few times. The rearrangement uses TRBV5-5 and TRBJ1-5, with D hard to call. The CDR3 totals 15 residues. Trimming left V 1 base short and J 2 bases short, with 10 bases between. CDR1 is SGHKS and CDR2 is YYEKEE in the germline V gene (reference sequence). The CDR3 sequence: CASSLTGERNQPQHF. As DNA, the CDR3 is TGTGCCAGCAGCTTGACCGGGGAACGCAATCAGCCCCAGCATTTT.

This clone was observed once. The chain employs TRBV11-2 and TRBJ2-7; 9 nucleotides agree with TRBD1. Germline loops: CDR1 SGHAT, CDR2 FQNNGV. The ends lost 1 base at V and 4 bases at J; junction bases unmatched: 2. CDR3 length equals 14 residues. The CDR3 reads CASSLGDRDYEQYF. The CDR3 nucleotides are TGTGCCAGCAGCTTAGGGGACAGGGATTACGAGCAGTACTTC.